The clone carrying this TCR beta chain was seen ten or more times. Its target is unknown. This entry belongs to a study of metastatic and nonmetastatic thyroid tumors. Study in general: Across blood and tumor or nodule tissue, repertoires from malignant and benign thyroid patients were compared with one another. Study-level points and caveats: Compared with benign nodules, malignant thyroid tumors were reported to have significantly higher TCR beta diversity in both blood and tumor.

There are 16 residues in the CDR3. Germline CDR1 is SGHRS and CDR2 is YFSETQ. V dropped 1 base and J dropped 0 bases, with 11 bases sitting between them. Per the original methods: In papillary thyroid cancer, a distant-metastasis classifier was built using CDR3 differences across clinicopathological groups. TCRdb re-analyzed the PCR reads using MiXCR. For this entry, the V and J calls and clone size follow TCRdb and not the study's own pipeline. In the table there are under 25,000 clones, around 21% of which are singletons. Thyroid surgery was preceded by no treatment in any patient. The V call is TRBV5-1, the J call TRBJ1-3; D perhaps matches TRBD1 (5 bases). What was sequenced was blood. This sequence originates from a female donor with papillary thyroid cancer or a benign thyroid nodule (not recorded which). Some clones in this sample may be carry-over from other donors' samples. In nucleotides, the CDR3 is TGCGCCAGCAGCTTGTCGGGACGGCCCTCTGGAAACACCATATATTTT. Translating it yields CASSLSGRPSGNTIYF. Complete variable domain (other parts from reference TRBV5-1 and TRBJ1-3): KAGVTQTPRYLIKTRGQQVTLSCSPISGHRSVSWYQQTPGQGLQFLFEYFSETQRNKGNFPGRFSGRQFSNSRSEMNVSTLELGDSALYLCASSLSGRPSGNTIYFGEGSWLTVV.